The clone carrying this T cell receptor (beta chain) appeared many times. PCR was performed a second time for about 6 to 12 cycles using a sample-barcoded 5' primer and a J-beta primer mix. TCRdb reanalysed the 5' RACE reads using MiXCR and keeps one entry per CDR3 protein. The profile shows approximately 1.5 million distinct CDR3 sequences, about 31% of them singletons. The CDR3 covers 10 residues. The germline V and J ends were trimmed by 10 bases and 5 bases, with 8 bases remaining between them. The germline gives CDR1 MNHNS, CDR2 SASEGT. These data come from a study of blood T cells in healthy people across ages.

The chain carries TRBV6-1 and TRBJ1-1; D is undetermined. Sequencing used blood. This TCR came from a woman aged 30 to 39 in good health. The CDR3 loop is CANSRTEAFF. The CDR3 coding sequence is TGTGCCAACTCCCGGACTGAAGCTTTCTTT.